This TCR beta chain is from a study of beta chain features in type 1 diabetes. Study as a whole: No age, gender or cell yield differences were seen between patients and healthy donors.

J gave up 4 bases and V 8 bases, and 8 bases lay outside the gene matches. The CDR3 runs to 15 residues. CDR1 and CDR2 from the germline V gene are LNHDA and SQIVND (reference sequence). A note on this clone: What it recognizes is unknown.

Expressed TCRB transcripts were sequenced after all isolated RNA was converted to cDNA. When averaged, stem cell-like memory T cell samples yielded 920,000 or so reads. Only in-frame clones appear in the TCRdb table, and some are missing; sequencing was by immunoSEQ multiplex PCR. The sample yields approximately 15,000 clones, more than 70% seen once. Study-level points and caveats: In all four CD4+ subsets, TCRB CDR3 length was significantly, moderately reduced in type 1 diabetes.

The chain employs TRBV19 and TRBJ2-1; 10 nucleotides match TRBD2. This clonotype was sampled from a woman aged 18 to 35 with type 1 diabetes. Sequencing input: stem cell memory CD4+ T cells from blood. CDR3 nucleotide sequence: TGTGCCAGTCGCCATCGGACTAGCGGTTACAATGAGCAGTTCTTC. Translation: CASRHRTSGYNEQFF. The whole variable domain, remainder taken from reference TRBV19 and TRBJ2-1, is DGGITQSPKYLFRKEGQNVTLSCEQNLNHDAMYWYRQDPGQGLRLIYYSQIVNDFQKGDIAEGYSVSREKKESFPLTVTSAQKNPTAFYLCASRHRTSGYNEQFFGPGTRLTVL.